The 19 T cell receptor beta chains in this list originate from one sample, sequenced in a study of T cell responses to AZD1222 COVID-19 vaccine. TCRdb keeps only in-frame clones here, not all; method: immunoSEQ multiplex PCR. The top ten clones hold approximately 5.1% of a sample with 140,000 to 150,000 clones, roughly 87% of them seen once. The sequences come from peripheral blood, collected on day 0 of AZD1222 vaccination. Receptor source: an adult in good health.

The CDR3 DNA sequence: TGTGCCAGCTCACGCGACGGAACTAGCACAGATACGCAGTATTTT. Translation: CASSRDGTSTDTQYF. This chain links TRBV18 with TRBJ2-3; no firm D call. The CDR3 extends over 15 amino acids. V lost 4 bases, J lost 0 bases, and 11 bases lay in between. Per germline, CDR1 KGHSH and CDR2 LQKENI.

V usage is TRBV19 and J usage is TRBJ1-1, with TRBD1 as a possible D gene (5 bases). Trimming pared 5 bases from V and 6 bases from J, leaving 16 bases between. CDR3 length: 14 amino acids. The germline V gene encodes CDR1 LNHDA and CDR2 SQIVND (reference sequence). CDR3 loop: CASSPGGVLAEAFF. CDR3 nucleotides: TGTGCCAGTAGTCCCGGGGGGGTACTCGCTGAAGCTTTCTTT.

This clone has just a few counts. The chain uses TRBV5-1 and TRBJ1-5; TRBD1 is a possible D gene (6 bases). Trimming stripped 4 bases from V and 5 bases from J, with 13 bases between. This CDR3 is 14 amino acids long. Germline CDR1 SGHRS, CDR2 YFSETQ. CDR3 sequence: CASSPTGLDQPQHF. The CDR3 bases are TGCGCCAGCAGCCCCACAGGGCTGGATCAGCCCCAGCATTTT.

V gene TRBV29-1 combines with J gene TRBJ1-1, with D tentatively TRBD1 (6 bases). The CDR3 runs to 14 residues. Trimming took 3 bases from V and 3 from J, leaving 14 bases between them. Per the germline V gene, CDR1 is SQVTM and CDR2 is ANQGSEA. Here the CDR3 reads CSVDRGLRDTEAFF. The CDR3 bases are TGCAGCGTTGACAGGGGATTACGGGACACTGAAGCTTTCTTT.

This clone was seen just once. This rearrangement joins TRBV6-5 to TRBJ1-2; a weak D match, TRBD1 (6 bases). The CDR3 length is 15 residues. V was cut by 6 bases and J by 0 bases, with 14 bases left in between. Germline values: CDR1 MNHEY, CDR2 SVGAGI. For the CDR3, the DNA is TGTGCCAGCAGCCCCGACAGGAGCCCTAACTATGGCTACACCTTC. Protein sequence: CASSPDRSPNYGYTF.

CDR3 DNA sequence: TGTGCCAGCAGTCACTTTTCAGGGGGCGGTGGGACTAGCCGATACGAGCAGTACTTC. Its translation is CASSHFSGGGGTSRYEQYF. V is TRBV28 and J is TRBJ2-7, with D perhaps TRBD2 (9 bases). This CDR3 region has 19 residues. Germline assignment: CDR1 MDHEN and CDR2 SYDVKM. V was shortened by 5 bases and J by 4 bases, with 30 bases between the two germline ends.

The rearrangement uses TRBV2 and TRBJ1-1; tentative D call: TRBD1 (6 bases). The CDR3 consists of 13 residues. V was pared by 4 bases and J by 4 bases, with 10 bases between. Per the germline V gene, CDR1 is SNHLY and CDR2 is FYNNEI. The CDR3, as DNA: TGTGCCAGCAGTGGGGGGCGGGGCACTGAAGCTTTCTTT. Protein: CASSGGRGTEAFF. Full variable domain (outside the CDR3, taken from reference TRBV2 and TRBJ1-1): EPEVTQTPSHQVTQMGQEVILRCVPISNHLYFYWYRQILGQKVEFLVSFYNNEISEKSEIFDDQFSVERPDGSNFTLKIRSTKLEDSAMYFCASSGGRGTEAFFGQGTRLTVV.

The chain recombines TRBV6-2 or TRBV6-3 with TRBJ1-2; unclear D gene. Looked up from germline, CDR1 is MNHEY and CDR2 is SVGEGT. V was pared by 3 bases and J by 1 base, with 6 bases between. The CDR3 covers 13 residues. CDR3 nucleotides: TGTGCCAGCAGTTATTCGGATAACTATGGCTACACCTTC. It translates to CASSYSDNYGYTF.

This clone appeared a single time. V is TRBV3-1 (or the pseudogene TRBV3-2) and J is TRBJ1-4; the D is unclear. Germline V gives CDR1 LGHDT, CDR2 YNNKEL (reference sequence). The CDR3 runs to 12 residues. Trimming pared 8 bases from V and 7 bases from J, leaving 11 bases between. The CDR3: CASGRMGEKLFF. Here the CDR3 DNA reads TGTGCCAGCGGGCGAATGGGTGAAAAACTGTTTTTT.

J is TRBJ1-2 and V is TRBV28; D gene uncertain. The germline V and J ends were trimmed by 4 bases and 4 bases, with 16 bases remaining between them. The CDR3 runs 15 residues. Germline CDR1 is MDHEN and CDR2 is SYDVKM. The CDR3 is CASSSREGLVYGYTF. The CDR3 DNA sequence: TGTGCCAGCAGTTCCCGTGAGGGCCTTGTCTATGGCTACACCTTC.

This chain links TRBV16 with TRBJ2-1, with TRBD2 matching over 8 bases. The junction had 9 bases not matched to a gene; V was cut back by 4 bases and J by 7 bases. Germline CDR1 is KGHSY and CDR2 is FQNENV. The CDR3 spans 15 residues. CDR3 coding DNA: TGTGCCAGCAGCCCGGGAGGGCTAGCGAAGAATGAGCAGTTCTTC. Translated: CASSPGGLAKNEQFF. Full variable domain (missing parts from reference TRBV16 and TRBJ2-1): GEEVAQTPKHLVRGEGQKAKLYCAPIKGHSYVFWYQQVLKNEFKFLISFQNENVFDETGMPKERFSAKCLPNSPCSLEIQATKLEDSAVYFCASSPGGLAKNEQFFGPGTRLTVL.

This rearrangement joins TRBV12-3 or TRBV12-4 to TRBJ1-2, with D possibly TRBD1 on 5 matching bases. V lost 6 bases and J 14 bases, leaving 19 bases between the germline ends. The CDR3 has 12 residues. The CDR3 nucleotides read TGTGCCAGCAGGCCCCGGGGGTACGATAAAACCTTC. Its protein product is CASRPRGYDKTF.

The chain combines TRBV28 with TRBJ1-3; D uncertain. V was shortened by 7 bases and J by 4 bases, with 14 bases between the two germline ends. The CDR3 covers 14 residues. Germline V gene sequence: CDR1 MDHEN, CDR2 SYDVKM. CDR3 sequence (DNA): TGTGCCAGCAAAACCTACCGAACGGGAAACACCATATATTTT. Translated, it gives CASKTYRTGNTIYF. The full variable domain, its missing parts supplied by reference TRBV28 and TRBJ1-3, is DVKVTQSSRYLVKRTGEKVFLECVQDMDHENMFWYRQDPGLGLRLIYFSYDVKMKEKGDIPEGYSVSREKKERFSLILESASTNQTSMYLCASKTYRTGNTIYFGEGSWLTVV.

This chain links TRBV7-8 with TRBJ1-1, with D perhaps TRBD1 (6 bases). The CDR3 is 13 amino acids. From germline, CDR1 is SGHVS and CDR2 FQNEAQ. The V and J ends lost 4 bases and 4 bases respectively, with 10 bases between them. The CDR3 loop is CASSWGPSTEAFF. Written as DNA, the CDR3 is TGTGCCAGCAGCTGGGGGCCCAGCACTGAAGCTTTCTTT.

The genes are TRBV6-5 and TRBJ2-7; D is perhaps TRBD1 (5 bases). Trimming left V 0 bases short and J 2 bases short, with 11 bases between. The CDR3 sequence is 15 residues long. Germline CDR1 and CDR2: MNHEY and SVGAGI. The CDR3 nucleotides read TGTGCCAGCAGTTACTCTACAGGCTGGCCCTACGAGCAGTACTTC. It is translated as CASSYSTGWPYEQYF.

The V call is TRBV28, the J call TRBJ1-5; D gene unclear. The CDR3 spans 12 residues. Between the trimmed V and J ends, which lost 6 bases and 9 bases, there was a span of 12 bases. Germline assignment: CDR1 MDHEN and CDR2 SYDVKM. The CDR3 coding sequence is TGTGCCAGCAGGGCCGATATTATGCCCCAGCATTTT. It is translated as CASRADIMPQHF.

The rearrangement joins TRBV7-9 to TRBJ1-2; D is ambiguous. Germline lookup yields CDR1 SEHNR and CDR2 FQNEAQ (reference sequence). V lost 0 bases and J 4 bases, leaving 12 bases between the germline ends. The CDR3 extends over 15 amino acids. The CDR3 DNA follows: TGTGCCAGCAGCTTAGCGCGTAGAGGGAGCTATGGCTACACCTTC. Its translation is CASSLARRGSYGYTF.

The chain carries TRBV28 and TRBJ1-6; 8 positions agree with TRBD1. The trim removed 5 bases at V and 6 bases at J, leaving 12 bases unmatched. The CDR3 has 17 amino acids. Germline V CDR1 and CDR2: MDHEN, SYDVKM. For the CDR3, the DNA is TGTGCCAGCAGTCCCCCCCTAGGGACAGGAGCTAATTCACCCCTCCACTTT. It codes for CASSPPLGTGANSPLHF. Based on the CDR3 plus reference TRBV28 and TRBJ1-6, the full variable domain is DVKVTQSSRYLVKRTGEKVFLECVQDMDHENMFWYRQDPGLGLRLIYFSYDVKMKEKGDIPEGYSVSREKKERFSLILESASTNQTSMYLCASSPPLGTGANSPLHFGNGTRLTVT.

CDR3 DNA: TGTGCCAGCAGCGCGCGGGACAGGGGCTACGAGCAGTACTTC. It encodes CASSARDRGYEQYF. The chain combines TRBV7-9 with TRBJ2-7; the match to TRBD1 covers 10 bases. This CDR3 region has 14 residues. V gave up 5 bases and J gave up 3 bases; unmatched junction bases: 4. Germline CDR1 reads SEHNR; CDR2 reads FQNEAQ (reference sequence).